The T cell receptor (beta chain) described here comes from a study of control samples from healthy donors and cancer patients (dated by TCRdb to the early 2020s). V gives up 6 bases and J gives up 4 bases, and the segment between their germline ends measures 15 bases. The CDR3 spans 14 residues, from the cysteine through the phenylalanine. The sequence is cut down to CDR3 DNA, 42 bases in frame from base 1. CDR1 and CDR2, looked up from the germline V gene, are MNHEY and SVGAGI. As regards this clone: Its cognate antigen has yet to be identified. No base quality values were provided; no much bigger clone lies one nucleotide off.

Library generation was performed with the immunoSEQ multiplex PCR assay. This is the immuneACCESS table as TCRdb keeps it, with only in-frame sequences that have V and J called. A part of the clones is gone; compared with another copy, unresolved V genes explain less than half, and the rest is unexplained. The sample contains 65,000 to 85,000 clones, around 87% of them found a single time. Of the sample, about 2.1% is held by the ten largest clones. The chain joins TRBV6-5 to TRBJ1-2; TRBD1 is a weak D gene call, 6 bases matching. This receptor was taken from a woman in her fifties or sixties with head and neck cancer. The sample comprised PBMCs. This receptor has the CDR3 CASRQEGHSYGYTF. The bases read TGTGCCAGCAGACAGGAGGGACACTCCTATGGCTACACCTTC.